The 5 T cell receptor beta chains below were found in one sample sequenced in a study of T cell changes during pregnancy in multiple sclerosis. Sequencing was performed with immunoSEQ multiplex PCR; in TCRdb, only in-frame clones are kept and a portion is missing. Altogether under 55,000 clones are present, approximately 90% being singletons, with the ten largest covering approximately 1.3%. The sequenced material came from PBMCs (not recorded whether the cells were cultured). The source of these receptors is a female donor with multiple sclerosis, enrolled in a pregnancy study.

The rearrangement uses TRBV7-9 and TRBJ1-3, with 9 bases that match TRBD1. CDR3 length: 16 residues. Germline-derived CDR1 and CDR2 are SEHNR and FQNEAQ (reference sequence). J was trimmed by 0 bases and V by 1 base; bases with no gene match: 1. CDR3 sequence (DNA): TGTGCCAGCAGCTTAGGGGACAGGGCCTCTGGAAACACCATATATTTT. This sequence encodes CASSLGDRASGNTIYF.

In its sample, this clone was seen a few times. This chain connects TRBV5-5 to TRBJ2-7; unclear D gene. The CDR3 is 15 residues long. Trimming stripped 0 bases from V and 0 bases from J, with 10 bases between. From germline, CDR1 is SGHKS and CDR2 YYEKEE (reference sequence). CDR3 sequence reads: CASSLDIGPSYEQYF. The CDR3 DNA reads as TGTGCCAGCAGCTTGGACATCGGGCCCTCCTACGAGCAGTACTTC.

The chain links TRBV28 to TRBJ2-7; TRBD2 agrees at 10 bases. The germline V gene has CDR1 MDHEN and CDR2 SYDVKM. V was clipped by 7 bases and J by 0 bases; unmatched bases: 3. This CDR3 has 14 residues. CDR3 sequence: CASKLAGSSYEQYF. The CDR3 DNA sequence: TGTGCCAGCAAACTAGCGGGGAGCTCCTACGAGCAGTACTTC.

The rearrangement links TRBV14 to TRBJ1-4; D gene ambiguous. The CDR3 covers 14 residues. CDR1 is SGHDN and CDR2 is FVKESK in the germline V gene. Trimming removed 3 bases at V and 14 bases at J, with 19 bases between. CDR3: CASSHPPEAPLLFF. The DNA for the CDR3 is TGTGCCAGCAGCCACCCCCCAGAGGCACCTCTTCTGTTTTTT.

This chain links TRBV9 with TRBJ1-2; the D is unclear. The CDR3 extends over 15 amino acids. The germline gives CDR1 SGDLS, CDR2 YYNGEE. V lost 0 bases, J lost 4 bases, and 13 bases lay in between. The CDR3 reads CASSVEPTVSYGYTF. CDR3 sequence (DNA): TGTGCCAGCAGCGTAGAACCCACAGTAAGCTATGGCTACACCTTC.